These 30 T cell receptor beta chains were sequenced from one sample in a study of human T cells and chemical hapten exposure. Each CDR3 protein gets one entry after TCRdb re-called the RACE reads with MiXCR. The repertoire holds about 360,000 distinct CDR3 sequences, nearly 5% seen once, with 2% to 2.5% in the top ten. The time point was: patch test 1, 2 weeks after DPC sensitization. Treatment indicated: therapeutic diphenylcyclopropenone sensitization with weekly scalp DPC. The sequenced sample was whole blood, obtained in connection with sensitization to the hapten diphenylcyclopropenone (DPC). All receptors come from a woman aged 45-59 years with alopecia areata. Some clones in this sample may be carry-over from other donors' samples.

The V and J genes are TRBV6-5 and TRBJ1-1; 8 bases line up with TRBD1. Germline-derived CDR1 and CDR2 are MNHEY and SVGAGI. This CDR3 is 13 amino acids long. Trimming took 7 bases from V and 10 from J; bases not matched to a gene: 11. CDR3 amino acids: CASTQDREGRAFF. DNA for the CDR3: TGTGCCAGCACCCAGGACAGGGAGGGTAGAGCTTTCTTT.

This clonotype came up many times. This chain joins TRBV10-3 and TRBJ2-3, with a tentative D call TRBD2 (6 bases). The CDR3 has 12 residues. Germline V gene lookup returns CDR1 ENHRY and CDR2 SYGVKD. Trimming stripped 8 bases from V and 3 bases from J, with 9 bases between. The CDR3 protein is CAIARGTDTQYF. The CDR3 coding sequence is TGTGCCATCGCTCGGGGGACAGATACGCAGTATTTT.

This clonotype occurred many times. The gene calls are TRBV5-1 and TRBJ2-1; D call uncertain. The germline V and J ends were trimmed by 3 bases and 7 bases, with 5 bases remaining between them. The CDR3 extends over 11 amino acids. The germline V gene has CDR1 SGHRS and CDR2 YFSETQ. CDR3 nucleotides: TGCGCCAGCAGCTCGGATAATGAGCAGTTCTTC. Residues: CASSSDNEQFF.

This clonotype was seen a handful of times. The chain uses TRBV20-1 and TRBJ2-7, with TRBD1 identical over 9 bases. Looked up from germline, CDR1 is DFQATT and CDR2 is SNEGSKA (reference sequence). The V segment lost 2 bases and the J segment 4 bases; nucleotides outside the gene matches: 9. The CDR3 contains 15 residues. Here the CDR3 reads CSARQPGQGFYEQYF. Written as DNA, the CDR3 is TGCAGTGCTAGACAACCGGGACAGGGATTTTACGAGCAGTACTTC.

For this clonotype: The junction shows a germline mismatch at one end, possibly a read error. The chain has TRBV30 and TRBJ2-7; 8 positions agree with TRBD2. This CDR3 comprises 11 residues. Germline loops: CDR1 GTSNPN, CDR2 SVGIG (reference sequence). CDR3 in DNA: TGTGCCCGGAGTCCGGGGGGGGAGCAGTACTTC. It encodes CARSPGGEQYF.

The CDR3 reads CASSQDSFGRGEAFF. The CDR3 DNA sequence: TGTGCCAGCAGCCAAGACAGTTTCGGCAGGGGTGAAGCTTTCTTT. V usage is TRBV3-1 and J usage is TRBJ1-1, with TRBD1 as a possible D gene (6 bases). The ends were cut back, 0 bases at V and 7 bases at J, with 15 bases in the middle. The CDR3 contains 15 residues. Looked up from germline, CDR1 is LGHDT and CDR2 is YNNKEL (reference sequence).

This clonotype was observed many times. This sequence joins TRBV11-2 and TRBJ2-1, with no clear D. V dropped 5 bases and J dropped 8 bases, with 16 bases sitting between them. The CDR3 runs 14 residues. Germline lookup yields CDR1 SGHAT and CDR2 FQNNGV. The CDR3 coding sequence is TGTGCCAGCAGCCCCGCTGGTCGGGCCCATGAGCAGTTCTTC. Its translation: CASSPAGRAHEQFF. Complete variable domain (other parts from reference TRBV11-2 and TRBJ2-1): EAGVAQSPRYKIIEKRQSVAFWCNPISGHATLYWYQQILGQGPKLLIQFQNNGVVDDSQLPKDRFSAERLKGVDSTLKIQPAKLEDSAVYLCASSPAGRAHEQFFGPGTRLTVL.

V and J are TRBV4-3 and TRBJ2-2; TRBD1 is a possible D gene (5 bases). Germline loops: CDR1 LGHNA, CDR2 YSLEER. The ends were cut back, 3 bases at V and 6 bases at J, with 23 bases in the middle. The CDR3 is made up of 18 amino acids. CDR3 sequence reads: CASSQTSRAVPWPGELFF. The CDR3 nucleotides are TGCGCCAGCAGCCAGACCTCCAGGGCGGTTCCCTGGCCCGGGGAGCTGTTTTTT.

This clonotype was recorded at least ten times. The V gene is TRBV7-8, the J gene TRBJ1-4; 8 nucleotides agree with TRBD1. Losses at the gene ends were 3 bases for V and 7 bases for J; bases not matched to a gene: 4. The CDR3 has 14 residues. Per germline, CDR1 SGHVS and CDR2 FQNEAQ. DNA of the CDR3: TGTGCCAGCAGCTTGTACCAGGGGGCTGAAAAACTGTTTTTT. Its protein is CASSLYQGAEKLFF.

This clonotype has more than one count but fewer than ten. This sequence joins TRBV30 and TRBJ1-5; the D is unclear. Trimming pared 1 base from V and 1 base from J, leaving 11 bases between. Germline CDR1 is GTSNPN and CDR2 is SVGIG (reference sequence). This CDR3 region has 15 residues. The CDR3 DNA reads TGTGCCTGGAGTGCGGACGACCCCAGCAATCAGCCCCAGCATTTT. Encoded protein: CAWSADDPSNQPQHF.

This clonotype was seen ten or more times. The rearrangement links TRBV29-1 to TRBJ2-5; D uncertain. Trimming removed 4 bases at V and 5 bases at J, with 11 bases between. The germline gives CDR1 SQVTM, CDR2 ANQGSEA. The CDR3 totals 12 residues. The CDR3 sequence is CSVGPRGETQYF. CDR3 DNA: TGCAGCGTTGGCCCTCGTGGGGAGACCCAGTACTTC.

This clonotype has a handful of counts. The chain links TRBV6-2 or TRBV6-3 to TRBJ2-2; the D is unclear. The CDR3 has 16 residues. The V end was cut by 5 bases, the J end by 3 bases, with 16 bases between. From germline, CDR1 is MNHEY and CDR2 SVGEGT. CDR3 residues: CASSRTRNHDTGELFF. CDR3 nucleotide sequence: TGTGCCAGCAGTCGAACGAGAAATCACGACACCGGGGAGCTGTTTTTT.

This clonotype was picked up a small number of times. The CDR3 bases are TGCGCCAGCAGCCAAGATGTCAGCCGGAACACCGGGGAGCTGTTTTTT. It specifies CASSQDVSRNTGELFF. The V and J genes are TRBV4-1 and TRBJ2-2; D not certain. This CDR3 comprises 16 residues. V lost 0 bases, J lost 1 base, and 9 bases lay in between. Germline V gene sequence: CDR1 MGHRA, CDR2 YSYEKL.

There are many counts of this clonotype. The rearrangement joins TRBV5-1 to TRBJ2-6, with D hard to call. The CDR3 sequence is 16 residues long. V was trimmed by 0 bases and J by 3 bases, leaving 10 bases between them. Germline assignment: CDR1 SGHRS and CDR2 YFSETQ. The CDR3 sequence is CASSLDQGRGANVLTF. The CDR3 nucleotides are TGCGCCAGCAGCTTGGATCAAGGTCGTGGGGCCAACGTCCTGACTTTC.

In this sample, this clonotype turned up many times. The J gene is TRBJ2-7, the V gene TRBV12-3 or TRBV12-4, with TRBD1 matching over 8 bases. The CDR3 contains 13 residues. V dropped 2 bases and J dropped 7; count of bases not matched to a gene: 4. As DNA, the CDR3 is TGTGCCAGCAGTTTACGGCAGGGGGCAGAGCAGTACTTC. Its protein is CASSLRQGAEQYF.

This clonotype was counted ten times or more. CDR3 amino acids: CASSALDRTSTDTQYF. For the CDR3, the DNA is TGTGCCAGCAGCGCCCTGGACAGAACTAGCACAGATACGCAGTATTTT. The V call is TRBV3-1, the J call TRBJ2-3; tentative D call: TRBD1 (6 bases). Per germline, CDR1 LGHDT and CDR2 YNNKEL (reference sequence). The CDR3 has 16 amino acids. V was pared by 5 bases and J by 0 bases, with 15 bases between.

In its sample, this clonotype was seen many times. The chain uses TRBV7-2 and TRBJ1-2; D is undetermined. CDR3 length: 16 residues. The V gene's germline CDR1 is SGHTA and CDR2 FQGNSA. V lost 1 base, J lost 4 bases, and 16 bases lay in between. The CDR3: CASSLDSGRQSYGYTF. The CDR3, as DNA: TGTGCCAGCAGCTTAGACAGCGGCAGACAATCCTATGGCTACACCTTC.

This clonotype was counted a few times. The rearrangement uses TRBV7-2 and TRBJ1-1; D perhaps matches TRBD1 (6 bases). Germline V gives CDR1 SGHTA, CDR2 FQGNSA. Between the trimmed V and J ends, which lost 1 base and 11 bases, there was a span of 17 bases. The CDR3 is made up of 14 amino acids. The CDR3: CASSLESTGQRAFF. In DNA form, the CDR3 reads TGTGCCAGCAGCTTAGAGTCGACAGGCCAGAGGGCTTTCTTT.

This chain connects TRBV7-2 to TRBJ1-2; TRBD1 matches 7 bases. The V gene end was trimmed by 1 base and the J gene end by 4 bases; junction bases not matched to a gene: 3. The CDR3 is 14 residues long. The germline V gene has CDR1 SGHTA and CDR2 FQGNSA. The CDR3 DNA is TGTGCCAGCAGCTTAGGGACAGGTTCCTATGGCTACACCTTC. This codes for CASSLGTGSYGYTF.

Ten or more counts support this clonotype. The chain links TRBV27 to TRBJ1-6, with a tentative D call TRBD1 (5 bases). Trimming shortened V by 5 bases and J by 9 bases, and 14 bases separated the two germline ends. The CDR3 contains 14 residues. From germline, CDR1 is MNHEY and CDR2 SMNVEV (reference sequence). This chain's CDR3 is CASSPGGSGSPLHF. The CDR3 coding sequence is TGTGCCAGCAGTCCCGGGGGATCGGGTTCACCCCTCCACTTT.

This clonotype has a handful of counts. The chain is built from TRBV11-2 and TRBJ2-7; D unresolved. There are 15 residues in the CDR3. Per germline, CDR1 SGHAT and CDR2 FQNNGV. V lost 5 bases and J 5 bases, leaving 19 bases between the germline ends. CDR3 loop: CASSHWTTGHNEQYF. The CDR3 region has the DNA TGTGCCAGCAGCCATTGGACCACCGGCCATAACGAGCAGTACTTC.

This clonotype came up many times. The rearrangement joins TRBV10-3 to TRBJ2-3; 15 bases fit TRBD2. CDR3 size: 18 residues. The germline gives CDR1 ENHRY, CDR2 SYGVKD. V was clipped by 6 bases and J by 5 bases; unmatched bases: 12. The CDR3 DNA reads TGTGCCATCAGAATCTGGTCCGGGACTAGCGGGGGGAAAGATACGCAGTATTTT. Its protein product is CAIRIWSGTSGGKDTQYF.

In its sample, this clonotype was seen many times. This rearrangement joins TRBV4-1 to TRBJ2-1, with 12 bases aligning to TRBD1. Germline trimming cut 4 bases from V and 7 bases from J; bases unmatched to any gene: 11. The germline CDR1 and CDR2 sequences are MGHRA and YSYEKL. This CDR3 has 17 residues. This chain's CDR3 is CASSREGAGQGANEQFF. The CDR3 nucleotides read TGCGCCAGCAGCCGTGAAGGAGCGGGACAGGGGGCTAATGAGCAGTTCTTC.

This clonotype came up a few times. V is TRBV15 and J is TRBJ2-4, with 8 bases fitting TRBD2. Germline loops: CDR1 LNHNV, CDR2 YYDKDF (reference sequence). V lost 0 bases and J lost 0; bases outside the gene matches: 7. CDR3 length: 18 amino acids. The CDR3 loop is CATSRDWASGLAKNIQYF. As DNA, the CDR3 is TGTGCCACCAGCAGAGATTGGGCTAGCGGGCTAGCCAAAAACATTCAGTACTTC.

This clonotype was counted only a few times. This rearrangement joins TRBV6-2 or TRBV6-3 to TRBJ1-1; no definite D call. This CDR3 is built from 13 residues. Per germline, CDR1 MNHEY and CDR2 SVGEGT. Trimming took off 10 bases at V and 8 bases at J, with 20 bases between the two ends. The CDR3 region is CATKAASFGEAFF. CDR3 bases: TGTGCCACCAAGGCCGCCTCGTTCGGCGAAGCTTTCTTT.

This clonotype was counted a few times. Sequence at one end of the junction differs from germline and may be a read error. The CDR3: CASSQRRLGQRVHF. The CDR3, as DNA: TGTGCCAGCAGTCAGCGTCGGTTGGGTCAGAGGGTACATTTT. The chain is built from TRBV27 and TRBJ2-3; D might be TRBD2 (5 bases). Germline values: CDR1 MNHEY, CDR2 SMNVEV (reference sequence). The CDR3 length is 14 residues.

V and J are TRBV19 and TRBJ1-2; D ambiguous. Germline V gene data show CDR1 as LNHDA and CDR2 as SQIVND (reference sequence). V lost 1 base and J 0 bases, leaving 6 bases between the germline ends. The CDR3 totals 14 residues. CDR3: CASSIGTTNYGYTF. DNA for the CDR3: TGTGCCAGTAGTATAGGGACGACTAACTATGGCTACACCTTC.

This clonotype was recorded at least ten times. V and J are TRBV10-3 and TRBJ1-1; possibly TRBD1 for D (6 bases). Germline CDR1 ENHRY, CDR2 SYGVKD. There are 12 residues in the CDR3. Trimming shortened V by 5 bases and J by 5 bases, and 9 bases separated the two germline ends. DNA for the CDR3: TGTGCCATCAGTACTCAGGGGACTGAAGCTTTCTTT. It encodes CAISTQGTEAFF.

Note on this clonotype: This clone may be a read error of a much larger clone one base away. V is TRBV14 and J is TRBJ2-4; D may be TRBD1 or TRBD2 (5 bases each). The germline V gene encodes CDR1 SGHDN and CDR2 FVKESK. This CDR3 spans 13 amino acids. V was shortened by 6 bases and J by 9 bases, with 15 bases between the two germline ends. CDR3 sequence (DNA): TGTGCCAGCAGTGAGGGGTGGCGAGTCATTCAGTACTTC. Amino acid sequence: CASSEGWRVIQYF.

This clonotype came up many times. The V gene is TRBV4-2, the J gene TRBJ2-1; 9 nucleotides align to TRBD2. In germline, CDR1 is LGHNA, CDR2 YNFKEQ. Trimming cost V 1 base and J 9 bases; bases outside gene matches: 22. The CDR3 runs to 20 residues. DNA for the CDR3: TGTGCCAGCAGCCAAGCCCAAGGAGGTCGACTAGCGGCGAAAAGGGGTGAGCAGTTCTTC. Translated, it gives CASSQAQGGRLAAKRGEQFF.